This TCR beta chain derives from a study of blood T cells in healthy people across ages. Points on this clonotype: A junction boundary mismatches the germline segment, possibly from a read error.

The use of a sample-barcoded 5' primer and a J-beta primer mix characterized a second PCR of roughly 6 to 11 cycles. TCRdb redid the calling of the 5' RACE reads with MiXCR, one entry per CDR3 protein. The sample holds some 1.4 million distinct CDR3 sequences; 35% to 45% are singletons and the top ten take approximately 7.9%. This CDR3 is built from 15 residues. Looked up from germline, CDR1 is MNHEY and CDR2 is SVGEGT. The rearrangement joins TRBV6-2 or TRBV6-3 to TRBJ2-1; 11 bases align to TRBD2. The source of this sequence is a woman between 18 and 29 years old in good health. Sequenced material: blood. Written as DNA, the CDR3 is TGTGCCAGCAGTTGGACTAGCGGGCGCTACAAGGAGCAGTTCTTC. This codes for CASSWTSGRYKEQFF.